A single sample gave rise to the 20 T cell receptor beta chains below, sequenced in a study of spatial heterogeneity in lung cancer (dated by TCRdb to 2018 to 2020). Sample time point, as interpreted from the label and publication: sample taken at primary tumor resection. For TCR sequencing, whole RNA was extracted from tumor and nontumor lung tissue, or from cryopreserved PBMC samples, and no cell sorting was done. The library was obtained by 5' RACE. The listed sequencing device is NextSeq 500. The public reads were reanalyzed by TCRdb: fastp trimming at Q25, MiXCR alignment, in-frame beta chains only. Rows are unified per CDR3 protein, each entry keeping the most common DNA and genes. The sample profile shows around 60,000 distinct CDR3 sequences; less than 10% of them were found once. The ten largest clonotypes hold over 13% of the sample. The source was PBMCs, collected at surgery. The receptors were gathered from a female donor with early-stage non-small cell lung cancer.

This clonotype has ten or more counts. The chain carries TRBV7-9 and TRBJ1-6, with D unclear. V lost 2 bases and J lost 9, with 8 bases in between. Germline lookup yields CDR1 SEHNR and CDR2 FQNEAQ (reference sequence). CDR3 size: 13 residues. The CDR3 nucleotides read TGTGCCAGCAGCTTAAATTCGGGTTCACCCCTCCACTTT. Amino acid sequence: CASSLNSGSPLHF.

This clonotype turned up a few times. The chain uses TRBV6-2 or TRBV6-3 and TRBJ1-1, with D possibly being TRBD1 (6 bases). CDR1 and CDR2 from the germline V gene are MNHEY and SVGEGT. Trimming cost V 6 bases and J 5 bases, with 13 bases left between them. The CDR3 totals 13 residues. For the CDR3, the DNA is TGTGCCAGCAGGACAGGAAGGGGTACTGAAGCTTTCTTT. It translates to CASRTGRGTEAFF.

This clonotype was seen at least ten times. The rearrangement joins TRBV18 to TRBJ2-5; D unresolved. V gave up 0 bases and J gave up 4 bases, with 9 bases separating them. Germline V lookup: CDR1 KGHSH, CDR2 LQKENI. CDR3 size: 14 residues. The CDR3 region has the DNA TGTGCCAGCTCACCACCCTCGAGCATAGAGACCCAGTACTTC. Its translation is CASSPPSSIETQYF.

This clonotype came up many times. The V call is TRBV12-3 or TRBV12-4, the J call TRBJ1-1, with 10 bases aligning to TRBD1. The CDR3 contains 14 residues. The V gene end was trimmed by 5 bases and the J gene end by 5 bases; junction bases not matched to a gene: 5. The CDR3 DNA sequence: TGTGCCAGCAGTCGACAGGGGGCTAGGACTGAAGCTTTCTTT. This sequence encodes CASSRQGARTEAFF.

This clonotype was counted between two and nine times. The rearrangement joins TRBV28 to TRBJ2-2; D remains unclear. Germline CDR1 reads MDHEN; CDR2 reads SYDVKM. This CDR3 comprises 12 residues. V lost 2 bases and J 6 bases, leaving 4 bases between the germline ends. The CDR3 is CASSLPSGELFF. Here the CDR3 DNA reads TGTGCCAGCAGTTTACCATCCGGGGAGCTGTTTTTT.

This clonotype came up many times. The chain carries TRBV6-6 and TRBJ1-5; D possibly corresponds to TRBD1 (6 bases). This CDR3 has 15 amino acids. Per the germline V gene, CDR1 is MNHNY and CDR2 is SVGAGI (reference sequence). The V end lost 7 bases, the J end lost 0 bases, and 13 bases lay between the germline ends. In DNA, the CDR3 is TGTGCCAGCACCCTGGACAGTAATAGCAATCAGCCCCAGCATTTT. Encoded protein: CASTLDSNSNQPQHF.

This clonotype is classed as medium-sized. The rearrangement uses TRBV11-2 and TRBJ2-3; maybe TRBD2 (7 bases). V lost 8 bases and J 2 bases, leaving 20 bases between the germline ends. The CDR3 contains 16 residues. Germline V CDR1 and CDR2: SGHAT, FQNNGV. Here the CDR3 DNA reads TGTGCCAGCTCAGCTTATGGGGGGGGCTCCACAGATACGCAGTATTTT. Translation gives CASSAYGGGSTDTQYF.

CDR3 sequence: CASSLEAGGTNGYTF. In DNA form, the CDR3 reads TGTGCCAGCAGCTTAGAGGCCGGAGGAACCAATGGCTACACCTTC. This chain joins TRBV7-2 and TRBJ1-2; D is undetermined. The CDR3 consists of 15 residues. In germline, CDR1 is SGHTA, CDR2 FQGNSA. V lost 1 base to trimming and J lost 6 bases, with 15 bases between them.

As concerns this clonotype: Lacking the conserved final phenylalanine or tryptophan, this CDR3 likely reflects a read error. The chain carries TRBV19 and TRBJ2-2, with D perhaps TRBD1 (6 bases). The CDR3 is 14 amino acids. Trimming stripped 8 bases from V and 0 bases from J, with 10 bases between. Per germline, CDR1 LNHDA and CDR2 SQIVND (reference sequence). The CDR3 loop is CASGEGANTGELFL. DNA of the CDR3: TGTGCCAGTGGAGAGGGGGCGAACACCGGGGAGCTGTTTCTT.

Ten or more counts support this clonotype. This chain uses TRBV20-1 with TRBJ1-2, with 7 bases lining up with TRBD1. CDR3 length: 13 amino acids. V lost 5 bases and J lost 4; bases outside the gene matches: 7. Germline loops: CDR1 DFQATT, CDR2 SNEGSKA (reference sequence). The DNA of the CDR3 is TGCAGTGCTCTTGTGACAGGGTCCTATGGCTACACCTTC. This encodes CSALVTGSYGYTF.

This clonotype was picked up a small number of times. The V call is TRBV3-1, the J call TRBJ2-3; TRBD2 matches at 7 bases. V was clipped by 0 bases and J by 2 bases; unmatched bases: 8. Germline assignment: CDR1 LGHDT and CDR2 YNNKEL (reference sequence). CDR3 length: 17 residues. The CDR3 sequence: CASSQDPASGFTDTQYF. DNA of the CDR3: TGTGCCAGCAGCCAAGACCCGGCTAGCGGCTTCACAGATACGCAGTATTTT.

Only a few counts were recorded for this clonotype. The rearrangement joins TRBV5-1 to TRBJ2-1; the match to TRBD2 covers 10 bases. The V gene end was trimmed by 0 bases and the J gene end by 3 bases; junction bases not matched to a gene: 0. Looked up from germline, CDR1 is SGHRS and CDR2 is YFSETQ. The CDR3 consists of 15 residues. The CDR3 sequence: CASSLVAGGYNEQFF. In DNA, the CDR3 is TGCGCCAGCAGCTTGGTAGCGGGGGGCTACAATGAGCAGTTCTTC.

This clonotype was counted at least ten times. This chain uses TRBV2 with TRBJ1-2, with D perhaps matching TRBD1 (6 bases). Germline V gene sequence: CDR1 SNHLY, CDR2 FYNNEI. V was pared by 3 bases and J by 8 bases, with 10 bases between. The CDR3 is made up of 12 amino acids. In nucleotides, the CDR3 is TGTGCCAGCAGTGAGGGGGCACGGGGCTACACCTTC. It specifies CASSEGARGYTF.

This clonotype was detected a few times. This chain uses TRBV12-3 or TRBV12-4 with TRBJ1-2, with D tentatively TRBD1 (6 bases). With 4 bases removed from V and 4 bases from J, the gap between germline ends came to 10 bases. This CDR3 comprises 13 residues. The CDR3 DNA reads TGTGCCAGCAGTTCCGGGACAATCTATGGCTACACCTTC. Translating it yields CASSSGTIYGYTF.

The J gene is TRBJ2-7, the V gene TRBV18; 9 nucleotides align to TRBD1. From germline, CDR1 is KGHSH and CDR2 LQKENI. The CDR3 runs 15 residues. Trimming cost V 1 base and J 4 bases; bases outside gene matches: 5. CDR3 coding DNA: TGTGCCAGCTCACCACGAGGGACAGGGACGTACGAGCAGTACTTC. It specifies CASSPRGTGTYEQYF.

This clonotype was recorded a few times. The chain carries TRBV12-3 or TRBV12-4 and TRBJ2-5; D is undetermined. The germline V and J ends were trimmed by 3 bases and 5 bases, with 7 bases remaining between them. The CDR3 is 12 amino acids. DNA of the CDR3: TGTGCCAGCAGTTTGAGACGGGAGACCCAGTACTTC. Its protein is CASSLRRETQYF.

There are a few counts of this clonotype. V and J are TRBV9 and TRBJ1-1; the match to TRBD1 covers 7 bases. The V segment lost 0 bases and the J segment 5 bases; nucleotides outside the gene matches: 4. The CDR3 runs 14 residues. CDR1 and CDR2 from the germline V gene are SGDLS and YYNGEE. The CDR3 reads CASSVGQGGTEAFF. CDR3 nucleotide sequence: TGTGCCAGCAGCGTAGGTCAGGGGGGGACTGAAGCTTTCTTT. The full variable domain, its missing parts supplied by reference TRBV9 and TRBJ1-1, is DSGVTQTPKHLITATGQRVTLRCSPRSGDLSVYWYQQSLDQGLQFLIQYYNGEERAKGNILERFSAQQFPDLHSELNLSSLELGDSALYFCASSVGQGGTEAFFGQGTRLTVV.

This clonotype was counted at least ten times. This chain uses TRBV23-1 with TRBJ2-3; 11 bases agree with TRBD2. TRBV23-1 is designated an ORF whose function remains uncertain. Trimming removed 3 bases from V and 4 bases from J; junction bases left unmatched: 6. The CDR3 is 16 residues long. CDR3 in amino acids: CASSQFSGGAPDTQYF. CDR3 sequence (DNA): TGCGCCAGCAGTCAGTTTAGCGGGGGGGCCCCAGATACGCAGTATTTT.

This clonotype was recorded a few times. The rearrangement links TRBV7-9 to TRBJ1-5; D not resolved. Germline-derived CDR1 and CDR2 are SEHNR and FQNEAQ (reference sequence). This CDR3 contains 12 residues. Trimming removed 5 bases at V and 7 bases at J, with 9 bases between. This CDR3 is CASSPTSQPQHF. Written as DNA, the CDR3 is TGTGCCAGCAGCCCGACTTCACAGCCCCAGCATTTT.

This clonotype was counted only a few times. Written as DNA, the CDR3 is TGTGCCACCAGTGGTAAAGGGGGCTACGAGCAGTACTTC. Residues: CATSGKGGYEQYF. This sequence joins TRBV24-1 and TRBJ2-7, with a possible D match to TRBD1 (6 bases). The germline V gene has CDR1 KGHDR and CDR2 SFDVKD. V was pared by 5 bases and J by 3 bases, with 10 bases between. The CDR3 length is 13 residues.